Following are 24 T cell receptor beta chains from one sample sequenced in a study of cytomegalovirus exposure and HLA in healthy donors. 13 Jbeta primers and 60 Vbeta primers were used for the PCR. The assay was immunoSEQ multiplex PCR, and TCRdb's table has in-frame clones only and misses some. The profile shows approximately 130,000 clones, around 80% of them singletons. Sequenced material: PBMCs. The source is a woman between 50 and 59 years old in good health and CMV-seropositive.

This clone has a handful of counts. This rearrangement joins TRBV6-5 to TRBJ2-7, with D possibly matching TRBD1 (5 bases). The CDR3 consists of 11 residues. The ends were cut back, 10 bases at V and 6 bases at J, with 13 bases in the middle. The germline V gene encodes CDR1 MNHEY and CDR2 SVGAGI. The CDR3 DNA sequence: TGTGCCACCAGCCAGGGCGCCGAGCAGTACTTC. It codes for CATSQGAEQYF.

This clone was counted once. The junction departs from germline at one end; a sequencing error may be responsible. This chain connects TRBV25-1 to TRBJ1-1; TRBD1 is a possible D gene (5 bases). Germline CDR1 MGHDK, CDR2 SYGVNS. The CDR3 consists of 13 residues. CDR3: CASSNLGHTEAFF. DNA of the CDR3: TGTGCCAGCAGTAACCTAGGACACACTGAAGCCTTCTTT. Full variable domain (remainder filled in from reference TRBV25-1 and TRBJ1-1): EADIYQTPRYLVIGTGKKITLECSQTMGHDKMYWYQQDPGMELHLIHYSYGVNSTEKGDLSSESTVSRIRTEHFPLTLESARPSHTSQYLCASSNLGHTEAFFGQGTRLTVV.

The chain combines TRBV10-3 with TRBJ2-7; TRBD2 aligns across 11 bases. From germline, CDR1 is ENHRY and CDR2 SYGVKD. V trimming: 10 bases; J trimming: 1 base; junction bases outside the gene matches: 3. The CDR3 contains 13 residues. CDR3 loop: CASGTSGSYEQYF. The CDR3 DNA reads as TGTGCCAGCGGGACTAGCGGATCCTACGAGCAGTACTTC.

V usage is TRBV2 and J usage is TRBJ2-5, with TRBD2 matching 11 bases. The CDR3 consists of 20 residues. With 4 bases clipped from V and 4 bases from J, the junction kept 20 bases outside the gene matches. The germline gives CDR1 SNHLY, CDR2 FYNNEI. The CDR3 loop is CASSGVITLAGGPNPETQYF. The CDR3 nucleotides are TGTGCCAGCAGTGGGGTTATCACGCTAGCGGGAGGACCTAACCCAGAGACCCAGTACTTC.

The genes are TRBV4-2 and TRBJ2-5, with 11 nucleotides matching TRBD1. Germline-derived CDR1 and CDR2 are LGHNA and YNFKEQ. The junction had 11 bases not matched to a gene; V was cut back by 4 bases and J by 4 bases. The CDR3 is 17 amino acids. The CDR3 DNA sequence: TGTGCCAGCAGCCCGAAAGGGGACAGGGGGTTCAGAGAGACCCAGTACTTC. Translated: CASSPKGDRGFRETQYF.

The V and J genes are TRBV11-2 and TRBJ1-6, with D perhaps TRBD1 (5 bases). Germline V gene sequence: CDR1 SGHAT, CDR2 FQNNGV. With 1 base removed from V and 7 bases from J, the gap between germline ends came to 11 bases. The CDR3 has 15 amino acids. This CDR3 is CASSLVGRANSPLHF. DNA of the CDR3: TGTGCCAGCAGCTTAGTGGGCAGGGCGAATTCACCCCTCCACTTT.

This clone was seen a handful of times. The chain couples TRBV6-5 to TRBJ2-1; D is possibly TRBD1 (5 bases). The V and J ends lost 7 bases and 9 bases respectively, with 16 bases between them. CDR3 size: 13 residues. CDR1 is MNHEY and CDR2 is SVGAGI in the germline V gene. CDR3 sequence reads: CASKGRSRSEQFF. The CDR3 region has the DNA TGTGCCAGCAAGGGGCGGTCCAGGAGTGAGCAGTTCTTC.

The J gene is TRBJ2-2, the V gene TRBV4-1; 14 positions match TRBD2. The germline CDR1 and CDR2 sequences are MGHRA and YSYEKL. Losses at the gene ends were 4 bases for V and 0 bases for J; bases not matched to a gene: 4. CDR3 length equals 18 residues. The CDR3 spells CASSLGGLAGANTGELFF. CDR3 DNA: TGCGCCAGCAGCCTCGGGGGACTAGCGGGGGCGAACACCGGGGAGCTGTTTTTT.

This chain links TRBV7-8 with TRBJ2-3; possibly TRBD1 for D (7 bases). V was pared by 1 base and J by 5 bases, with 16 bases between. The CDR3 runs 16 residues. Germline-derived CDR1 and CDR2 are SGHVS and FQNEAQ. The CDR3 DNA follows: TGTGCCAGCAGCTTAGGTCGGAGGGGGCCTGGAGATACGCAGTATTTT. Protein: CASSLGRRGPGDTQYF. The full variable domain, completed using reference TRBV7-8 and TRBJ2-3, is GAGVSQSPRYKVAKRGQDVALRCDPISGHVSLFWYQQALGQGPEFLTYFQNEAQLDKSGLPSDRFFAERPEGSVSTLKIQRTQQEDSAVYLCASSLGRRGPGDTQYFGPGTRLTVL.

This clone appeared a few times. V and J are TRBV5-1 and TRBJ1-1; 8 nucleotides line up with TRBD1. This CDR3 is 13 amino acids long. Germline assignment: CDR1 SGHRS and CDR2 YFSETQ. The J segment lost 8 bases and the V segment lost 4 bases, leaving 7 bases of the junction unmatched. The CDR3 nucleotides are TGCGCCAGCAGCCCCGGACAGGGCGCGGAAGCTTTCTTT. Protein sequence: CASSPGQGAEAFF.

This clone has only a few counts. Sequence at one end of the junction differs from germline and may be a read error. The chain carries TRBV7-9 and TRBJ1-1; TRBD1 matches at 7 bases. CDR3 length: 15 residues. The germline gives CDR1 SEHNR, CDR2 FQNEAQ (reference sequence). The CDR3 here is CSSSLGDDREAEAFF. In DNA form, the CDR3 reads TGTTCCAGCAGCTTAGGGGATGACAGGGAGGCTGAAGCTTTCTTT.

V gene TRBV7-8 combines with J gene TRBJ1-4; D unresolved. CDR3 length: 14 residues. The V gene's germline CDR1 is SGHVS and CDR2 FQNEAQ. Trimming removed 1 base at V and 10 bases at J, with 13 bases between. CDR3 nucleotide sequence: TGTGCCAGCAGCTTAGTCCGCGGGGTGGGAAAACTGTTTTTT. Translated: CASSLVRGVGKLFF.

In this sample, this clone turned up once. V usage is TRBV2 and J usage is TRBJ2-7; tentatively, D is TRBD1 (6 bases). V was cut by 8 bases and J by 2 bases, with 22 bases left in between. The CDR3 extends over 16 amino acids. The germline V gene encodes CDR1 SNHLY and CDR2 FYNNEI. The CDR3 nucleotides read TGTGCCAGCTCCAGAACAGGGCAAAGGGGAGCCTACGAGCAGTACTTC. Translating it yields CASSRTGQRGAYEQYF. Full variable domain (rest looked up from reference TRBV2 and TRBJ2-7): EPEVTQTPSHQVTQMGQEVILRCVPISNHLYFYWYRQILGQKVEFLVSFYNNEISEKSEIFDDQFSVERPDGSNFTLKIRSTKLEDSAMYFCASSRTGQRGAYEQYFGPGTRLTVT.

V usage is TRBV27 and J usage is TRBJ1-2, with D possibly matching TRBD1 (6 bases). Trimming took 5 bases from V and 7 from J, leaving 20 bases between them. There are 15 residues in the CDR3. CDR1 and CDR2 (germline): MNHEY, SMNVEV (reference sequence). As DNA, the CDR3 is TGTGCCAGCAGTCTACGGGGGGGGGCGGCTTTTGGCTACACCTTC. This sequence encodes CASSLRGGAAFGYTF.

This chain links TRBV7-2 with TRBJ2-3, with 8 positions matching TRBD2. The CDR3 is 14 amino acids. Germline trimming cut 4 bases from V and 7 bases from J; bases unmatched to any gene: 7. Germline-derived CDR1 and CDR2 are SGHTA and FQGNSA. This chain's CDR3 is CASSSGLVSNTQYF. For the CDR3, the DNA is TGTGCCAGCAGCTCGGGACTAGTATCTAATACGCAGTATTTT.

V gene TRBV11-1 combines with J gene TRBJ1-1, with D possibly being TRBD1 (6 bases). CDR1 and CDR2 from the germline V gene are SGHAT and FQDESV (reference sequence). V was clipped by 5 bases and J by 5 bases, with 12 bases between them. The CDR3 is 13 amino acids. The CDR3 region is CASSRQDQTEAFF. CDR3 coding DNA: TGTGCCAGCAGCAGACAGGACCAAACTGAAGCTTTCTTT.

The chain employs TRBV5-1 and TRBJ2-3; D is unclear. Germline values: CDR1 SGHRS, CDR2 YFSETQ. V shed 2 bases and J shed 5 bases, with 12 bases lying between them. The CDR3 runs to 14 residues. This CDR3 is CASSFRLLGDTQYF. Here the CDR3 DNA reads TGCGCCAGCAGCTTCAGGCTTCTCGGAGATACGCAGTATTTT. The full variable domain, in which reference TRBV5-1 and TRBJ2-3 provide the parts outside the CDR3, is KAGVTQTPRYLIKTRGQQVTLSCSPISGHRSVSWYQQTPGQGLQFLFEYFSETQRNKGNFPGRFSGRQFSNSRSEMNVSTLELGDSALYLCASSFRLLGDTQYFGPGTRLTVL.

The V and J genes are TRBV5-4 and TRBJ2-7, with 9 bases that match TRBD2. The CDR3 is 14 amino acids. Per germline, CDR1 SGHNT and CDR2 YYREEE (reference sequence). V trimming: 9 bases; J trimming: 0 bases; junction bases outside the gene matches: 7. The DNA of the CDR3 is TGTGCCACCCAGACTAGCGGAAGCTCCTACGAGCAGTACTTC. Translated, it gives CATQTSGSSYEQYF.

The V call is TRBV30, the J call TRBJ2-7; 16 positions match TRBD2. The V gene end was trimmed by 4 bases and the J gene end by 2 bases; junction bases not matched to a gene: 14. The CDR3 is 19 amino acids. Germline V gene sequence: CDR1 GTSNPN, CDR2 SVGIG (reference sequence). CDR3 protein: CAWTTGTSGRVVGTYEQYF. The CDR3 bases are TGTGCCTGGACTACTGGGACTAGCGGGAGGGTAGTGGGTACCTACGAGCAGTACTTC.

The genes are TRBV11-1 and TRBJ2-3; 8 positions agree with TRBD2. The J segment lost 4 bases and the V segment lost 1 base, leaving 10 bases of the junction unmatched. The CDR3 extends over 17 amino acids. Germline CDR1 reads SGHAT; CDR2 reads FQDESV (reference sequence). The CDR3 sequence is CASSLVRGRRYADTQYF. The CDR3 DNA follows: TGTGCCAGCAGCTTAGTTCGCGGGAGGCGCTACGCAGATACGCAGTATTTT. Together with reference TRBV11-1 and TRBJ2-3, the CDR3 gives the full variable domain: EAEVAQSPRYKITEKSQAVAFWCDPISGHATLYWYRQILGQGPELLVQFQDESVVDDSQLPKDRFSAERLKGVDSTLKIQPAELGDSAMYLCASSLVRGRRYADTQYFGPGTRLTVL.

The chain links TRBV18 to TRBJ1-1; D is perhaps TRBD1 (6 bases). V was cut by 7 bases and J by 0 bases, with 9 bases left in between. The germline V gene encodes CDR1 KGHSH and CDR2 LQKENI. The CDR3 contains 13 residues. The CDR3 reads CASLQGLNTEAFF. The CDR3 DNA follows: TGTGCCAGCTTACAGGGATTGAACACTGAAGCTTTCTTT. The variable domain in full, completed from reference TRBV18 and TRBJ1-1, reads NAGVMQNPRHLVRRRGQEARLRCSPMKGHSHVYWYRQLPEEGLKFMVYLQKENIIDESGMPKERFSAEFPKEGPSILRIQQVVRGDSAAYFCASLQGLNTEAFFGQGTRLTVV.

CDR3 bases: TGCGCCAGCAGTTGGTCTAGCGGGAGTGGGGAGACCCAGTACTTC. Encoded protein: CASSWSSGSGETQYF. V and J are TRBV4-3 and TRBJ2-5; 10 bases line up with TRBD2. The J segment lost 5 bases and the V segment lost 6 bases, leaving 9 bases of the junction unmatched. Germline V CDR1 and CDR2: LGHNA, YSLEER. The CDR3 length is 15 residues.

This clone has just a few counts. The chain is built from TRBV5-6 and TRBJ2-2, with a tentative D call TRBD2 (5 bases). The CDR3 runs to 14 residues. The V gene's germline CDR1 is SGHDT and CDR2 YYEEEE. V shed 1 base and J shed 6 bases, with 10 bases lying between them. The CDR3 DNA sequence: TGTGCCAGCAGCTTGCGAGAGGGAGCCGGGGAGCTGTTTTTT. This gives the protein CASSLREGAGELFF.

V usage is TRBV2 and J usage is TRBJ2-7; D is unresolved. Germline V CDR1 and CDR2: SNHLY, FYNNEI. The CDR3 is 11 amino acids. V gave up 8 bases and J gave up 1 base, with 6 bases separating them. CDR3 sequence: CASLLSYEQYF. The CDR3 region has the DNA TGTGCCAGCCTTCTTTCCTACGAGCAGTACTTC.